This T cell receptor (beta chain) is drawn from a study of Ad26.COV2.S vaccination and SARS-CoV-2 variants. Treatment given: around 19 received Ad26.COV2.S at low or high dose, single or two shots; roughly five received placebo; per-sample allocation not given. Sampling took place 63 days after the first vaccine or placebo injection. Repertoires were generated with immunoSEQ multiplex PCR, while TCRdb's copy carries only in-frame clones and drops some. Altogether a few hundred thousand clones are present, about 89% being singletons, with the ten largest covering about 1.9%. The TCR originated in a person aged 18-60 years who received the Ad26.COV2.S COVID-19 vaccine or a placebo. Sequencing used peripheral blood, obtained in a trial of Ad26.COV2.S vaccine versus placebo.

In DNA, the CDR3 is TGCGCCAGCAGTCCACCCTCCAGGGTAGCCGGAGGGCAAGAGACCCAGTACTTC. Protein product: CASSPPSRVAGGQETQYF. The gene calls are TRBV23-1 and TRBJ2-5; D is possibly TRBD2 (6 bases). TRBV23-1 is treated as an ORF (open reading frame) with a function not yet certain. The CDR3 is 18 amino acids. Trimming took 4 bases from V and 2 from J, leaving 23 bases between them.